This entry describes one T cell receptor beta chain. The data belong to a study of radiation and T cells in renal cell carcinoma. As to time point: blood 2 weeks post-SBRT. Treatment in this sample: 15 Gy SBRT to primary tumor, nephrectomy 4 weeks later. Clear cell pathology was present in this patient's renal cell carcinoma. Sequencing used immunoSEQ multiplex PCR; TCRdb keeps in-frame clones, though not all of them. Seen here are around 80,000 clones, 82% observed once, and the top ten hold 5.8%. The V gene lost 0 bases and the J gene lost 0 bases, with 7 bases spanning the gap. Looked up from germline, CDR1 is SGDLS and CDR2 is YYNGEE. The CDR3 has 15 residues.

The TCR comes from a man aged 60 to 69 with renal cell carcinoma. The source material was blood, sampled from a patient whose treatment included radiotherapy and nephrectomy. The J gene is TRBJ2-1, the V gene TRBV9; a weak D match, TRBD2 (5 bases). The CDR3 sequence: CASSVVGGSYNEQFF. The CDR3 bases are TGTGCCAGCAGCGTAGTTGGAGGCTCCTACAATGAGCAGTTCTTC.